The entry below describes one TCR beta chain. Its antigen has not been determined. No per-base quality is available; no much larger clone lies one base away. This specimen belongs to a study of patients and donors after allogeneic stem cell transplantation (dated by TCRdb to about 2020). Per the germline V gene, SGHRS is the CDR1 and YFSETQ is the CDR2. Reading from cysteine to phenylalanine, the CDR3 counts 11 amino acids. Kept here is only the CDR3 DNA, which spans 33 bases and is read in frame from base 1. The germline ends are 8 bases apart after V is trimmed by 3 bases and J by 8 bases. The library came from RT-PCR. Sequencing instrument: NextSeq 550. TCRdb passed the public sequencing reads through fastp at Q25 and MiXCR, retaining productive beta sequences. Entries that share a CDR3 protein sequence are merged under the most common genes and DNA. The sample table shows roughly 200,000 distinct CDR3 sequences, and more than 35% are seen once. The top ten clonotypes cover about 30% of the sample.

The TCR originated in a human donor who was either an allogeneic HSCT recipient or a stem cell or donor lymphocyte infusion donor (not recorded which). It is not recorded whose cells these are; they may come from a transplant donor. The V and J genes are TRBV5-1 and TRBJ1-2; the D gene is possibly TRBD1, with 6 bases matching. The sequenced sample consisted of blood, either unsorted or a sorted T cell fraction (not recorded which). Here is the DNA: TGCGCCAGCAGCTCAGGGGACGGCTACACCTTC. Translation gives CASSSGDGYTF.